The 10 T cell receptor beta chains reported below all come from one sample, sequenced in a study of T cell responses to AZD1222 COVID-19 vaccine. TCRdb keeps only in-frame clones here, not all; method: immunoSEQ multiplex PCR. Of about 130,000 clones in the sample, roughly 91% were seen once. Material: peripheral blood, obtained on day 0 of MenACWY control vaccination. The source is an adult in good health.

The chain combines TRBV19 with TRBJ2-2; D may be TRBD1 (6 bases). The V gene lost 4 bases and the J gene lost 4 bases, with 13 bases spanning the gap. CDR3 size: 15 residues. Germline CDR1 LNHDA, CDR2 SQIVND (reference sequence). This CDR3 is CASSTTGTTTGELFF. CDR3 DNA: TGTGCCAGTAGTACAACCGGGACAACCACCGGGGAGCTGTTTTTT.

The chain recombines TRBV7-9 with TRBJ1-2; possibly TRBD1 for D (5 bases). CDR3 size: 15 residues. Between the trimmed V and J ends, which lost 0 bases and 7 bases, there was a span of 15 bases. Germline V lookup: CDR1 SEHNR, CDR2 FQNEAQ (reference sequence). This chain's CDR3 is CASSLASVGGAGYTF. The CDR3 DNA follows: TGTGCCAGCAGCTTAGCGAGCGTCGGGGGAGCTGGCTACACCTTC.

The chain uses TRBV28 and TRBJ1-2; 7 positions agree with TRBD1. This CDR3 is built from 15 residues. Trimming took 4 bases from V and 5 from J; bases not matched to a gene: 10. Germline CDR1 MDHEN, CDR2 SYDVKM. The CDR3 DNA follows: TGTGCCAGCAGTTCCGAGTCGACAGGGAGATATGGCTACACCTTC. It codes for CASSSESTGRYGYTF.

The chain employs TRBV10-3 and TRBJ2-7, with 12 bases fitting TRBD1. This CDR3 has 14 amino acids. V shed 6 bases, J shed 4 bases, and the junction held 4 bases outside the gene matches. CDR1 ENHRY and CDR2 SYGVKD come from the germline V gene. The CDR3 spells CAISRDRGLYEQYV. As DNA, the CDR3 is TGTGCCATCAGCCGGGACAGGGGGCTTTACGAGCAGTACGTC.

This sequence joins TRBV19 and TRBJ1-5, with a possible D match to TRBD1 (6 bases). Trimming shortened V by 4 bases and J by 3 bases, and 13 bases separated the two germline ends. This CDR3 region has 15 residues. Germline lookup yields CDR1 LNHDA and CDR2 SQIVND (reference sequence). CDR3 protein: CASSRGARYNQPQHF. The CDR3 region has the DNA TGTGCCAGTAGTAGGGGGGCCCGTTACAATCAGCCCCAGCATTTT.

This clone was observed once. The chain combines TRBV15 with TRBJ2-7; D could derive from TRBD1 or TRBD2 (5 bases each). The CDR3 spans 18 residues. Looked up from germline, CDR1 is LNHNV and CDR2 is YYDKDF (reference sequence). Trimming took 2 bases from V and 0 from J, leaving 20 bases between them. CDR3 residues: CATSRLRVGTGSSYEQYF. CDR3 DNA: TGTGCCACCAGCAGACTCCGTGTTGGGACGGGGAGCTCCTACGAGCAGTACTTC.

The V call is TRBV9, the J call TRBJ2-3, with D perhaps matching TRBD2 (7 bases). Germline assignment: CDR1 SGDLS and CDR2 YYNGEE. There are 16 residues in the CDR3. With 5 bases removed from V and 1 base from J, the gap between germline ends came to 17 bases. In nucleotides, the CDR3 is TGTGCCAGCAGTCTGTATGGGGGGGCGGGCACAGATACGCAGTATTTT. Residues: CASSLYGGAGTDTQYF. The full variable domain, with the rest looked up from reference TRBV9 and TRBJ2-3, is DSGVTQTPKHLITATGQRVTLRCSPRSGDLSVYWYQQSLDQGLQFLIQYYNGEERAKGNILERFSAQQFPDLHSELNLSSLELGDSALYFCASSLYGGAGTDTQYFGPGTRLTVL.

The chain joins TRBV6-5 to TRBJ2-6; TRBD1 matches 7 bases. Per the germline V gene, CDR1 is MNHEY and CDR2 is SVGAGI. The CDR3 contains 15 residues. V dropped 5 bases and J dropped 1; count of bases not matched to a gene: 2. The CDR3 DNA reads as TGTGCCAGCAGTAAACAGGGGTCTGGGGCCAACGTCCTGACTTTC. It yields the protein CASSKQGSGANVLTF.

The sample holds one count of this clone. This chain links TRBV29-1 with TRBJ2-7, with TRBD2 as a possible D gene (6 bases). In germline, CDR1 is SQVTM, CDR2 ANQGSEA. V lost 6 bases to trimming and J lost 2 bases, with 8 bases between them. The CDR3 consists of 11 residues. CDR3 residues: CSVRETYEQYF. CDR3 sequence (DNA): TGCAGCGTCCGGGAGACCTACGAGCAGTACTTC.

This chain links TRBV18 with TRBJ2-7; maybe TRBD1 (5 bases). Germline-derived CDR1 and CDR2 are KGHSH and LQKENI. V was cut by 6 bases and J by 0 bases, with 12 bases left in between. The CDR3 extends over 14 amino acids. The CDR3 spells CASSPDSNSYEQYF. The CDR3, as DNA: TGTGCCAGCTCTCCAGACAGCAACTCCTACGAGCAGTACTTC.